This paragraph covers one TCR beta chain sequence. Its antigen is unknown. Trimming removed 4 bases from V and 13 bases from J; junction bases left unmatched: 9. This CDR3 is 12 amino acids long. The V gene's germline CDR1 is SQVTM and CDR2 ANQGSEA. Evenly divided among several immunoSEQ plates was the genomic DNA of each subset. Each PCR replicate from the sorted subsets contained 200 to 250 ng DNA, which is about 30,000 T cell genomes. This table comes from immunoSEQ multiplex PCR, and its TCRdb copy is limited to in-frame clones, with some not included. The sample shows some 2,500,000 clones, roughly 93% of them seen only once. These data come from a study of shared clonotypes between healthy human individuals. Overall study findings and caveats: Limited genetic and exposure-history diversity came from having few donors. Sample collection involved blood only; tissue repertoires are likely different.

The origin of this receptor is a man aged 18-30 years in good health. Some clones in this sample may be carry-over from other donors' samples. V and J are TRBV29-1 and TRBJ1-4; 7 bases fit TRBD1. Sample: naive CD4+ T cells from PBMCs. The subset denotes: CD45RA+ positively selected. This CDR3 is CSVVGGTERLFF. In DNA, the CDR3 is TGCAGCGTTGTTGGGGGGACAGAGCGACTGTTTTTT.